Shown below are 26 T cell receptor beta chains from a single sample sequenced in a study of OX40 agonist ivuxolimab in advanced cancers. TCRdb's table, derived via immunoSEQ multiplex PCR, lists solely in-frame clones and lacks some. Altogether tens of thousands of clones are present, roughly 92% being singletons, with the ten largest covering 0.6% to 0.7%. Sequences were derived from CD4+ or CD8+ T cells sorted from blood, sampled in a trial of the OX40 agonist ivuxolimab. The receptors stem from an adult with an advanced solid tumor such as melanoma, head and neck, liver or kidney cancer.

The CDR3 DNA reads as TGTGCCAGCAGTTACGGGGGGAGGGACACTGAAGCTTTCTTT. This translates into CASSYGGRDTEAFF. This chain joins TRBV6-5 and TRBJ1-1, with D perhaps matching TRBD1 (5 bases). Germline V gene lookup returns CDR1 MNHEY and CDR2 SVGAGI. The CDR3 length is 14 residues. Between the trimmed V and J ends, which lost 2 bases and 3 bases, there was a span of 10 bases.

V gene TRBV9 combines with J gene TRBJ1-1, with D perhaps TRBD1 (5 bases). Germline lookup yields CDR1 SGDLS and CDR2 YYNGEE. Deletions cut 0 bases from V and 1 base from J, with 10 bases between. The CDR3 sequence is 15 residues long. The CDR3 reads CASSVATGQNTEAFF. CDR3 coding DNA: TGTGCCAGCAGCGTAGCTACAGGACAGAACACTGAAGCTTTCTTT.

V is TRBV9 and J is TRBJ2-7; D not resolved. The CDR3 runs 15 residues. V was cut by 0 bases and J by 2 bases, with 12 bases left in between. Germline V gives CDR1 SGDLS, CDR2 YYNGEE. The CDR3 nucleotides read TGTGCCAGCAGCGTAGGGGCTGAGATTCCCTACGAGCAGTACTTC. This sequence encodes CASSVGAEIPYEQYF.

The chain carries TRBV18 and TRBJ1-5; D gene uncertain. V gave up 0 bases and J gave up 3 bases, with 9 bases separating them. This CDR3 comprises 15 residues. Germline loops: CDR1 KGHSH, CDR2 LQKENI. The CDR3 sequence: CASSPPGSPNQPQHF. DNA of the CDR3: TGTGCCAGCTCACCACCAGGGTCTCCCAATCAGCCCCAGCATTTT.

The chain combines TRBV19 with TRBJ1-5; D remains unclear. V gave up 10 bases and J gave up 2 bases, with 15 bases separating them. The CDR3 covers 14 residues. Germline V lookup: CDR1 LNHDA, CDR2 SQIVND (reference sequence). The CDR3 DNA sequence: TGTGCCACAGCTCGGGCAGGTGGCAATCAGCCCCAGCATTTT. Residues: CATARAGGNQPQHF.

The CDR3 region has the DNA TGTGCCAGTAGTATAGATTTCAGAGAGCCCCAAGAGACCCAGTACTTC. Amino acid sequence: CASSIDFREPQETQYF. The genes are TRBV19 and TRBJ2-5; no firm D call. CDR3 length: 16 residues. V was shortened by 0 bases and J by 1 base, with 12 bases between the two germline ends. Germline V gene sequence: CDR1 LNHDA, CDR2 SQIVND (reference sequence).

The V and J genes are TRBV4-2 and TRBJ2-1; 10 positions match TRBD2. The CDR3 runs to 16 residues. Germline V gene lookup returns CDR1 LGHNA and CDR2 YNFKEQ. V trimming: 2 bases; J trimming: 7 bases; junction bases outside the gene matches: 8. The CDR3 is CASSQSGGVVRNEQFF. The CDR3 DNA follows: TGTGCCAGCAGCCAAAGCGGGGGGGTAGTTCGAAATGAGCAGTTCTTC.

V and J are TRBV11-2 and TRBJ2-7; 7 bases line up with TRBD1. The CDR3 sequence is 15 residues long. The germline gives CDR1 SGHAT, CDR2 FQNNGV. The J segment lost 2 bases and the V segment lost 5 bases, leaving 9 bases of the junction unmatched. This CDR3 reads CASSIRQGLAYEQYF. CDR3 in DNA: TGTGCCAGCAGCATCAGACAGGGTCTCGCCTACGAGCAGTACTTC. Full variable domain (remainder filled in from reference TRBV11-2 and TRBJ2-7): EAGVAQSPRYKIIEKRQSVAFWCNPISGHATLYWYQQILGQGPKLLIQFQNNGVVDDSQLPKDRFSAERLKGVDSTLKIQPAKLEDSAVYLCASSIRQGLAYEQYFGPGTRLTVT.

The genes are TRBV19 and TRBJ1-2; weak D call: TRBD1 (5 bases). Germline V lookup: CDR1 LNHDA, CDR2 SQIVND (reference sequence). This CDR3 spans 15 amino acids. V was cut by 9 bases and J by 7 bases, with 24 bases left in between. This CDR3 is CASKLGGVRIVGYTF. The DNA for the CDR3 is TGTGCCAGCAAGTTGGGGGGTGTACGGATAGTTGGCTACACCTTC.

The V and J genes are TRBV11-3 and TRBJ1-1, with 10 bases lining up with TRBD1. The CDR3 consists of 15 residues. Germline CDR1 is SGHNT and CDR2 is YENEEA. The trim removed 4 bases at V and 1 base at J, leaving 3 bases unmatched. The CDR3 DNA reads TGTGCCAGCAGCTCCTGGGACAGGGGGAACACTGAAGCTTTCTTT. It translates to CASSSWDRGNTEAFF. Based on the CDR3 plus reference TRBV11-3 and TRBJ1-1, the full variable domain is EAGVVQSPRYKIIEKKQPVAFWCNPISGHNTLYWYLQNLGQGPELLIRYENEEAVDDSQLPKDRFSAERLKGVDSTLKIQPAELGDSAVYLCASSSWDRGNTEAFFGQGTRLTVV.

This clone came up once. The V and J genes are TRBV12-1 and TRBJ2-1; whether TRBD2, the table's D call, matches the DNA was not checked. TRBV12-1 is classified as a pseudogene. This CDR3 contains 14 residues. The chain's CDR3 is CASSYGLAGDEQFF. The CDR3 coding sequence is TGTGCCAGCAGCTACGGACTAGCGGGAGATGAGCAGTTCTTC.

The chain has TRBV14 and TRBJ2-7, with a tentative D call TRBD2 (5 bases). The CDR3 length is 13 residues. Trimming left V 2 bases short and J 7 bases short, with 12 bases between. The germline gives CDR1 SGHDN, CDR2 FVKESK. The CDR3 region has the DNA TGTGCCAGCAGCCAACCGGGAATGAGTGAGCAGTACTTC. Its translation: CASSQPGMSEQYF.

This chain joins TRBV19 and TRBJ1-1; D is ambiguous. The V end lost 3 bases, the J end lost 8 bases, and 7 bases lay between the germline ends. Germline V CDR1 and CDR2: LNHDA, SQIVND (reference sequence). CDR3 size: 11 residues. The CDR3 bases are TGTGCCAGTAGTATGGGAACCGAAGCTTTCTTT. Encoded protein: CASSMGTEAFF.

This clone was seen just once. This chain joins TRBV6-5 and TRBJ1-2, with 10 bases matching TRBD1. CDR3 length: 15 amino acids. V trimming: 7 bases; J trimming: 4 bases; junction bases outside the gene matches: 9. CDR1 is MNHEY, CDR2 SVGAGI, per germline. CDR3 sequence (DNA): TGTGCCAGCATAGGACCGGGACAGGGGTCCTATGGCTACACCTTC. Protein sequence: CASIGPGQGSYGYTF.

This clone has a single count. The chain employs TRBV19 and TRBJ2-2; maybe TRBD1 (5 bases). Germline CDR1 reads LNHDA; CDR2 reads SQIVND (reference sequence). This CDR3 comprises 15 residues. The V end was cut by 3 bases, the J end by 6 bases, with 14 bases between. CDR3 loop: CASSMLQGFSGELFF. The DNA for the CDR3 is TGTGCCAGTAGTATGCTCCAGGGTTTTTCCGGGGAGCTGTTTTTT.

The chain joins TRBV7-9 to TRBJ1-4; the match to TRBD1 covers 9 bases. The V gene's germline CDR1 is SEHNR and CDR2 FQNEAQ (reference sequence). The CDR3 extends over 14 amino acids. V shed 5 bases, J shed 7 bases, and the junction held 5 bases outside the gene matches. CDR3 amino acids: CASSLDRGSEKLFF. CDR3 DNA sequence: TGTGCCAGCAGCCTGGACAGGGGTAGTGAAAAACTGTTTTTT.

The DNA for the CDR3 is TGCGCCAGCAGCCAAGAGGAGGTGGGGGATCAGCCCCAGCATTTT. This gives the protein CASSQEEVGDQPQHF. The chain uses TRBV4-1 and TRBJ1-5, with a possible D match to TRBD1 (5 bases). Germline CDR1 is MGHRA and CDR2 is YSYEKL. V was pared by 0 bases and J by 5 bases, with 11 bases between. CDR3 length equals 15 residues.

The chain is built from TRBV5-1 and TRBJ2-3; 7 bases fit TRBD2. There are 15 residues in the CDR3. With V trimmed by 0 bases and J by 4 bases, 5 bases remained unmatched. Germline assignment: CDR1 SGHRS and CDR2 YFSETQ. Here the CDR3 reads CASSLAGEGPDTQYF. In DNA form, the CDR3 reads TGCGCCAGCAGCTTGGCCGGGGAGGGCCCAGATACGCAGTATTTT.

Regarding this clone: At one end, the junction sequence differs from germline, possibly due to a read error. DNA for the CDR3: TGTGCCAGCAGCTTGCAGGCCTCGGGCCGAACATTT. Protein: CASSLQASGRTF. The rearrangement joins TRBV5-4 to TRBJ1-1; D is undetermined. Germline CDR1 is SGHNT and CDR2 is YYREEE (reference sequence). The CDR3 has 12 amino acids.

This clone has just a few counts. The chain has TRBV6-4 and TRBJ1-2, with D maybe TRBD1 (6 bases). The CDR3 has 14 amino acids. Germline CDR1 is MRHNA and CDR2 is SNTAGT. V was cut by 2 bases and J by 5 bases, with 12 bases left in between. In DNA form, the CDR3 reads TGTGCCAGCAGTGACGGGGGCGCGGGGTATGGCTACACCTTC. Protein sequence: CASSDGGAGYGYTF.

This chain connects TRBV15 to TRBJ1-1; TRBD1 matches 10 bases. This CDR3 comprises 16 residues. The ends lost 5 bases at V and 4 bases at J; junction bases unmatched: 10. Germline CDR1 LNHNV, CDR2 YYDKDF (reference sequence). The CDR3 coding sequence is TGTGCCACCAGCCGTCGACAGGGGGCTCGGTTCACTGAAGCTTTCTTT. Its translation: CATSRRQGARFTEAFF.

The V call is TRBV7-9, the J call TRBJ2-5; D gene ambiguous. The CDR3 totals 13 residues. Germline V gives CDR1 SEHNR, CDR2 FQNEAQ (reference sequence). The germline V and J ends were trimmed by 3 bases and 4 bases, with 9 bases remaining between them. The CDR3 sequence is CASSLSSLETQYF. CDR3 DNA: TGTGCCAGCAGCTTGTCCAGCCTAGAGACCCAGTACTTC.

The chain uses TRBV6-5 and TRBJ1-6; a weak D match, TRBD1 (6 bases). V lost 0 bases to trimming and J lost 9 bases, with 12 bases between them. CDR3 length: 15 residues. Germline V gives CDR1 MNHEY, CDR2 SVGAGI. The CDR3 reads CASSYSGGSGSPLHF. In DNA form, the CDR3 reads TGTGCCAGCAGTTACTCAGGGGGGTCGGGTTCACCCCTCCACTTT.

The chain is built from TRBV19 and TRBJ2-7, with 11 bases that match TRBD1. Trimming at V came to 4 bases and at J to 3 bases, leaving 2 bases not matched to a gene. The germline V gene has CDR1 LNHDA and CDR2 SQIVND (reference sequence). The CDR3 contains 14 residues. The CDR3 here is CASSTGTGGYEQYF. DNA of the CDR3: TGTGCCAGTAGTACCGGGACAGGGGGCTACGAGCAGTACTTC.

DNA of the CDR3: TGTGCCTGGAGAAAATTCACCGGGGAGCTGTTTTTT. It translates to CAWRKFTGELFF. V gene TRBV30 combines with J gene TRBJ2-2; D unresolved. There are 12 residues in the CDR3. CDR1 and CDR2 from the germline V gene are GTSNPN and SVGIG (reference sequence). Between the trimmed V and J ends, which lost 3 bases and 4 bases, there was a span of 6 bases. Combining the CDR3 with reference TRBV30 and TRBJ2-2 gives the whole variable domain SQTIHQWPATLVQPVGSPLSLECTVEGTSNPNLYWYRQAAGRGLQLLFYSVGIGQISSEVPQNLSASRPQDRQFILSSKKLLLSDSGFYLCAWRKFTGELFFGEGSRLTVL.

This chain uses TRBV29-1 with TRBJ1-2; tentative D call: TRBD1 (5 bases). The CDR3 runs to 12 residues. Germline assignment: CDR1 SQVTM and CDR2 ANQGSEA. With 7 bases removed from V and 7 bases from J, the gap between germline ends came to 16 bases. CDR3 coding DNA: TGCAGCGCATGGGGCGGGGAAGTTGGCTACACCTTC. Its translation is CSAWGGEVGYTF.